What follows are 4 T cell receptor beta chains derived from one specimen sequenced in a study of Tregs in tolerant kidney transplant recipients. Measured with immunoSEQ multiplex PCR; TCRdb has only the in-frame clones, and not every one. The sample gives around 66,000 clones, approximately 85% of which show up once; 2% to 2.5% is in the top ten. Sequencing used Tregs from blood, obtained before the transplant. All receptors come from a human donor who received a combined kidney and bone marrow transplant.

This clone appeared a single time. The chain links TRBV11-3 to TRBJ2-3, with D hard to call. Trimming removed 1 base at V and 5 bases at J, with 4 bases between. The CDR3 extends over 12 amino acids. Germline V gene sequence: CDR1 SGHNT, CDR2 YENEEA. CDR3: CASSLGLDTQYF. CDR3 nucleotide sequence: TGTGCCAGCAGCTTAGGTCTAGATACGCAGTATTTT.

The chain uses TRBV27 and TRBJ2-2; possible D gene TRBD1, 6 bases. The CDR3 has 17 residues. V dropped 10 bases and J dropped 2 bases, with 23 bases sitting between them. The germline CDR1 and CDR2 sequences are MNHEY and SMNVEV (reference sequence). CDR3 in amino acids: CATARAGDLFNTGELFF. In nucleotides, the CDR3 is TGTGCCACTGCCCGGGCAGGGGACCTCTTTAACACCGGGGAGCTGTTTTTT.

The CDR3 reads CASSSRGTGELFF. The CDR3 nucleotides are TGCGCCAGCAGCTCCCGGGGCACCGGGGAGCTGTTTTTT. The chain employs TRBV5-1 and TRBJ2-2; D possibly corresponds to TRBD2 (5 bases). Germline lookup yields CDR1 SGHRS and CDR2 YFSETQ. The CDR3 runs to 13 residues. Deletions cut 3 bases from V and 4 bases from J, with 7 bases between.

The V gene is TRBV4-1, the J gene TRBJ1-3; no reliable D call. Trimming took 0 bases from V and 0 from J, leaving 18 bases between them. The germline V gene has CDR1 MGHRA and CDR2 YSYEKL. The CDR3 runs to 19 residues. Here the CDR3 reads CASSQDKGGGRSSGNTIYF. The CDR3 bases are TGCGCCAGCAGCCAAGATAAGGGCGGTGGGAGAAGCTCTGGAAACACCATATATTTT.